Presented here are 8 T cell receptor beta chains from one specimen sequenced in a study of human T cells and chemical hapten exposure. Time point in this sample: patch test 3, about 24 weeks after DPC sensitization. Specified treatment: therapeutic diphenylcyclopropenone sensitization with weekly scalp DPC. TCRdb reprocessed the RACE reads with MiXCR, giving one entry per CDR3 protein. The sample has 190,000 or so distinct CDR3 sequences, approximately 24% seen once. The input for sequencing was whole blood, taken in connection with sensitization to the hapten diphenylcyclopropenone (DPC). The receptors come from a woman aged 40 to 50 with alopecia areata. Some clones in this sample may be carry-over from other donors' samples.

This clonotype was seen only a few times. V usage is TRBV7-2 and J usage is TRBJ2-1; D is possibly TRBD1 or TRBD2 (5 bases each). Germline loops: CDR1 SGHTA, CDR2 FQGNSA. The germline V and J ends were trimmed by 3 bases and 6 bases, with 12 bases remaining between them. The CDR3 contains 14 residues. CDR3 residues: CASSLGVAGNEQFF. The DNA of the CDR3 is TGTGCCAGCAGCTTGGGGGTTGCGGGCAATGAGCAGTTCTTC.

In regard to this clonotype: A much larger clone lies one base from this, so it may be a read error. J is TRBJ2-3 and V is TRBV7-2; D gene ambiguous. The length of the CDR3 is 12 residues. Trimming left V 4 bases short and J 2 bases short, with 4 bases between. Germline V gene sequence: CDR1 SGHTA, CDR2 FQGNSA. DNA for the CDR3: TGTGCCAGCAGCTCGGTCACAGATACGCAGTATTTT. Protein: CASSSVTDTQYF. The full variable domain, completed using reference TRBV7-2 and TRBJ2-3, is GAGVSQSPSNKVTEKGKDVELRCDPISGHTALYWYRQSLGQGLEFLIYFQGNSAPDKSGLPSDRFSAERTGGSVSTLTIQRTQQEDSAVYLCASSSVTDTQYFGPGTRLTVL.

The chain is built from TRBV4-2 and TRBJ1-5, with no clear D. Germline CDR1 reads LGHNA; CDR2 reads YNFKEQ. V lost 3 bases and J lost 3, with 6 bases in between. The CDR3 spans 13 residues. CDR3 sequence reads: CASSHGDNQPQHF. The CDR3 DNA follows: TGTGCCAGCAGCCACGGGGACAATCAGCCCCAGCATTTT.

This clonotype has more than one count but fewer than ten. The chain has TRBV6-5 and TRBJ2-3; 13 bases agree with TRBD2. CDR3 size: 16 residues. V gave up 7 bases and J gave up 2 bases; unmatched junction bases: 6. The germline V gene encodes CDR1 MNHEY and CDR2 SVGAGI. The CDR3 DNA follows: TGTGCCAGCACCGAACTAGCGGGAGGGCTCACAGATACGCAGTATTTT. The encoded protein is CASTELAGGLTDTQYF.

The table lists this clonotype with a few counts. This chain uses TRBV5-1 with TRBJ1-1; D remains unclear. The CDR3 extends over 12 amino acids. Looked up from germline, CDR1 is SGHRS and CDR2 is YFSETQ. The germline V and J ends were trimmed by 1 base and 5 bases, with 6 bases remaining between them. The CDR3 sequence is CASSLPGTEAFF. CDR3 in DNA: TGCGCCAGCAGCTTGCCGGGAACTGAAGCTTTCTTT.

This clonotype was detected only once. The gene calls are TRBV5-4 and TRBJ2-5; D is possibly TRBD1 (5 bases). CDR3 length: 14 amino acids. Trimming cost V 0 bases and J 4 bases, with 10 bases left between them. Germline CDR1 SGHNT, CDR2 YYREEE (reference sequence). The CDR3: CASSLEGAAETQYF. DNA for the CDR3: TGTGCCAGCAGCTTGGAAGGGGCCGCAGAGACCCAGTACTTC. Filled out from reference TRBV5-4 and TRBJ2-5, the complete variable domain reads ETGVTQSPTHLIKTRGQQVTLRCSSQSGHNTVSWYQQALGQGPQFIFQYYREEENGRGNFPPRFSGLQFPNYSSELNVNALELDDSALYLCASSLEGAAETQYFGPGTRLLVL.

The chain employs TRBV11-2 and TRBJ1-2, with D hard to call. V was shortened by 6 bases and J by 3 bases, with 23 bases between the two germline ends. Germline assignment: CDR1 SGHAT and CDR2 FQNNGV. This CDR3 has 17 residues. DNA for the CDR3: TGTGCCAGCAGTCACATCAAACGGTCCTCCCTTTACTATGGCTACACCTTC. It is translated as CASSHIKRSSLYYGYTF.

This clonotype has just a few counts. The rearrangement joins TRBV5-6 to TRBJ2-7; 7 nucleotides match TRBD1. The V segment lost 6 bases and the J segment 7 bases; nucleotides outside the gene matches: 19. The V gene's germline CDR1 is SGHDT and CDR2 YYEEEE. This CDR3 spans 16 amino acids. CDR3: CASTKPHPDRVGEQYF. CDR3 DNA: TGTGCCAGCACCAAACCGCATCCTGACAGGGTGGGAGAGCAGTACTTC.